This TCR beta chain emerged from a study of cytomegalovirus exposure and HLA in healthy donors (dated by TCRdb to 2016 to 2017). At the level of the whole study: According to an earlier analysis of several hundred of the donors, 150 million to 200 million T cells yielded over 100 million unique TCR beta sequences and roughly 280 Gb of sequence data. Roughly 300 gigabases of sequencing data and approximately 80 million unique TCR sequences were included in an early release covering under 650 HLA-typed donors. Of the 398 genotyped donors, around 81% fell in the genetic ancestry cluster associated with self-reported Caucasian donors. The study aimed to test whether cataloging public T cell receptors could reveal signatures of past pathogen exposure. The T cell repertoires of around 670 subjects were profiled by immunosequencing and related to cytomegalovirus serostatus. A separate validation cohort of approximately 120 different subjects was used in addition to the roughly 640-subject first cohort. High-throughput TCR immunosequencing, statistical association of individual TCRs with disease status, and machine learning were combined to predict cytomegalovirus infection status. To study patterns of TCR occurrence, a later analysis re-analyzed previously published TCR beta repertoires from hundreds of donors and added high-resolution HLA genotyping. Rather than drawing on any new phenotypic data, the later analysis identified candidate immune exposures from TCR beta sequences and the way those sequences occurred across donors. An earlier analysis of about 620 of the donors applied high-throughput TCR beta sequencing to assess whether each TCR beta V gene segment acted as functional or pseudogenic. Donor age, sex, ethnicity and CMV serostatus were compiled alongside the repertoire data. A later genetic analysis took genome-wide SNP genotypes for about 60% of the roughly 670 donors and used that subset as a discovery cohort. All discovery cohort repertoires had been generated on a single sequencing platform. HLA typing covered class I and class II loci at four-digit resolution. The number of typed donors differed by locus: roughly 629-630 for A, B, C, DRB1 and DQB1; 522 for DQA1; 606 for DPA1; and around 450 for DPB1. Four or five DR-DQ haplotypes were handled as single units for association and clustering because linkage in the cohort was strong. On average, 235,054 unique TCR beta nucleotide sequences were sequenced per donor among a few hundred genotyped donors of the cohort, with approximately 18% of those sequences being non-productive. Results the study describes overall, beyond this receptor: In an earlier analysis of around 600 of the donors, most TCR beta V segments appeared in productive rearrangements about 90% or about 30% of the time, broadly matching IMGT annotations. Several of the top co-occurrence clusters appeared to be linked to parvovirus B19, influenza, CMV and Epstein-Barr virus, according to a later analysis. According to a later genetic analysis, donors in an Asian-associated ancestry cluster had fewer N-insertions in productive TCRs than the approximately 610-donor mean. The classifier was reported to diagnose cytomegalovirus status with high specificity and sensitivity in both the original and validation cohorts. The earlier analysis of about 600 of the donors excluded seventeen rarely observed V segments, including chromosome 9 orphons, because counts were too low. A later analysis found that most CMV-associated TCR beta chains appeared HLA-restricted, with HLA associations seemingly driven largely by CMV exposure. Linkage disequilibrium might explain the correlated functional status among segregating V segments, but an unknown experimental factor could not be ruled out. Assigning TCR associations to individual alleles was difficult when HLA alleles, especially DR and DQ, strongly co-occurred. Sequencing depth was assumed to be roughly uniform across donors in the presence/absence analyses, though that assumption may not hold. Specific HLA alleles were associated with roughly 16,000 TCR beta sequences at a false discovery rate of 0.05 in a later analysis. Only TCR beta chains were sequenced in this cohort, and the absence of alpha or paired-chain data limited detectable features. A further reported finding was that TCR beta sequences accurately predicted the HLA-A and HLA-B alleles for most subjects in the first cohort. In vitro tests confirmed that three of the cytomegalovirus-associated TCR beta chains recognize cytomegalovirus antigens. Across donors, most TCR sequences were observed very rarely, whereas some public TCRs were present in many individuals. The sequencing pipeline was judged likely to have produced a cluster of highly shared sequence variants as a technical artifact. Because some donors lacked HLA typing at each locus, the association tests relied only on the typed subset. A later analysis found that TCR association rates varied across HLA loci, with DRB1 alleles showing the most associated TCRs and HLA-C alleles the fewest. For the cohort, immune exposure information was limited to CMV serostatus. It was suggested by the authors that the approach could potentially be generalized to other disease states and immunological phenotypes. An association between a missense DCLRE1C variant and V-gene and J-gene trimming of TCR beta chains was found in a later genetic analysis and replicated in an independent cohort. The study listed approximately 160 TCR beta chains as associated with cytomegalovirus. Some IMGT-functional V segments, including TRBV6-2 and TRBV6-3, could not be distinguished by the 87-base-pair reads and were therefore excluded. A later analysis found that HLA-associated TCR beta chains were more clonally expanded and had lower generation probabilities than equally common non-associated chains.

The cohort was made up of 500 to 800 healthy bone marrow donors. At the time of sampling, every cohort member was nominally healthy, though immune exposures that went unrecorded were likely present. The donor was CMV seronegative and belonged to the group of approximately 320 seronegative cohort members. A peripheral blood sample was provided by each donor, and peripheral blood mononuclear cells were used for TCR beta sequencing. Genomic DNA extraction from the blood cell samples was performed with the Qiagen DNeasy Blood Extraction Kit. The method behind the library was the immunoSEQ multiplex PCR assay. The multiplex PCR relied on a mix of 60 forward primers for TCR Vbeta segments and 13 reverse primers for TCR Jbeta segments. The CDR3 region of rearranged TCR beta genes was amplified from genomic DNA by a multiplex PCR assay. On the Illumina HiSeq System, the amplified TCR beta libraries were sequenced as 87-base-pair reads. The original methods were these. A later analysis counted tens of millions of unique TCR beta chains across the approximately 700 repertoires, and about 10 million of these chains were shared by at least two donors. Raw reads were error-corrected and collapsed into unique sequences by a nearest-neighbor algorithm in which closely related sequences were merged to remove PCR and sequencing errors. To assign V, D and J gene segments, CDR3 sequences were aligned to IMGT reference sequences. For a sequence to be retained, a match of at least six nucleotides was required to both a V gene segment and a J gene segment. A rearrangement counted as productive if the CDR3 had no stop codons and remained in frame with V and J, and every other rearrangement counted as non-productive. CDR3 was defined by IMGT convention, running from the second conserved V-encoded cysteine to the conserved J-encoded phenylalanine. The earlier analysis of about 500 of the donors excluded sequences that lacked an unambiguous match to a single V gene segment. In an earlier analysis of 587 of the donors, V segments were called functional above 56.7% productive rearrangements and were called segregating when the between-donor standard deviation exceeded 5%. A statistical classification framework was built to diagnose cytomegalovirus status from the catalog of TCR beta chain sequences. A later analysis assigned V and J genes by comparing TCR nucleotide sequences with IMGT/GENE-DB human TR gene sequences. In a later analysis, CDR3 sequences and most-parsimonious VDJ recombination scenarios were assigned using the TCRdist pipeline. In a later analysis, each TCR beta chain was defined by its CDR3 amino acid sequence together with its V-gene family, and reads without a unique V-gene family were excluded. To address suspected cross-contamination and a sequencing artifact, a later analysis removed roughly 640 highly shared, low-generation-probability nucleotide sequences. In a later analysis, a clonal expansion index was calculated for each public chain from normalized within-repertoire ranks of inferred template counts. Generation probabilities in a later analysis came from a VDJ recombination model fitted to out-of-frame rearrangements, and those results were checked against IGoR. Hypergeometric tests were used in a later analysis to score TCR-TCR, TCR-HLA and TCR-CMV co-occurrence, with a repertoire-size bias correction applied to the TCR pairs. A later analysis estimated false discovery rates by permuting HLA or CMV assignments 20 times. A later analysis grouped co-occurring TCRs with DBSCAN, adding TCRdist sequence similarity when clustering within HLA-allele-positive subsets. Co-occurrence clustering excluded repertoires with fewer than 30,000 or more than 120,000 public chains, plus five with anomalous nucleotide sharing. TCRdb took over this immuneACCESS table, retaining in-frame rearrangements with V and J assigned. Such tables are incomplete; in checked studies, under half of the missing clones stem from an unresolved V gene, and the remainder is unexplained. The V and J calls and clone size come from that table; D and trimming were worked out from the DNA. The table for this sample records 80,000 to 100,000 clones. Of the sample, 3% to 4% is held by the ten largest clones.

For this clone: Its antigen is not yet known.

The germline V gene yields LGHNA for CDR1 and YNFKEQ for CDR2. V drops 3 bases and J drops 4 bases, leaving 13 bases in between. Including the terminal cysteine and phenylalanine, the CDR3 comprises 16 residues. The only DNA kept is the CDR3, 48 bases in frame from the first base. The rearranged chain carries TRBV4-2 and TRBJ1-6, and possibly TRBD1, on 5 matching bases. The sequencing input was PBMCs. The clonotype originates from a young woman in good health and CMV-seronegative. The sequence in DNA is TGTGCCAGCAGCCATGGAAGACAGCTTTATAATTCACCCCTCCACTTT. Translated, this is CASSHGRQLYNSPLHF.